This T cell receptor beta chain was observed in a study of T cell responses to AZD1222 COVID-19 vaccine. Investigators merged groups given second doses at roughly 4 or roughly 12 weeks. TCRdb's copy holds only in-frame clones and misses some; the assay was immunoSEQ multiplex PCR. Of roughly 100,000 clones in the sample, around nine tenths were seen once. V lost 0 bases to trimming and J lost 3 bases, with 13 bases between them. The CDR3 covers 16 residues. CDR1 and CDR2 (germline): SGHVS, FNYEAQ. Overall study results and limits: Once two AZD1222 doses were given, Spike-specific TCR breadth and depth went up.

This clone was detected a few times. Antigen specificity is unknown. The chain links TRBV7-6 to TRBJ2-3; unclear D gene. Here the sequenced sample was peripheral blood, taken 28 days after the second AZD1222 dose. This receptor was identified in an adult who received the AZD1222 COVID-19 vaccine. The CDR3 DNA sequence: TGTGCCAGCAGCTTAGCGAATCCCGAATCGACAGATACGCAGTATTTT. This gives the protein CASSLANPESTDTQYF.